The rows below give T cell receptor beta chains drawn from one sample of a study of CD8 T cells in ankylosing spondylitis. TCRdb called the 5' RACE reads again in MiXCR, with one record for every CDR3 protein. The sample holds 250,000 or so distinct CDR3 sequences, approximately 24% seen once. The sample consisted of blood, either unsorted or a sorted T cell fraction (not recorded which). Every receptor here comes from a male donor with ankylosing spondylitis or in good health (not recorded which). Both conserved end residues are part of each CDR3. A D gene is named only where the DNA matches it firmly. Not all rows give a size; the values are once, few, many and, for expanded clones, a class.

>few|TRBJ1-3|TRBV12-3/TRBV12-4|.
TGTGCCAGCAGATCCGGACAGGGAAACACCATATATTTT
CASRSGQGNTIYF
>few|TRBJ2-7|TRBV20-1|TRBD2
TGCAGTGCTAGGGTCGCTAGCGGGGGGCCCTACGAGCAGTACTTC
CSARVASGGPYEQYF
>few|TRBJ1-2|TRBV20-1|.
TGCAGTGCTAGAGATTCATATGGCTACACCTTC
CSARDSYGYTF
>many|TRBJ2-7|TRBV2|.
TGTGCCAGCAGCCCTGTCCGGGAACAGCAGTACTTC
CASSPVREQQYF
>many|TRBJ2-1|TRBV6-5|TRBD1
TGTGCCAGCAGTTATCAGCTGGGACAGGTCTCCTACAATGAGCAGTTCTTC
CASSYQLGQVSYNEQFF
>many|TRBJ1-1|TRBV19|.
TGTGCCAGCTCCTCAGAGAACACTGAAGCTTTCTTT
CASSSENTEAFF
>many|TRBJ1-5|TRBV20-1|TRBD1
TGCAGTGCCCTGACAGGGGAAGGAGGACAGCCCCAGCATTTT
CSALTGEGGQPQHF
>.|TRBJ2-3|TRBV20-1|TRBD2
TGCAGTGCGGAGCGGGGCACGAGCACAGATACGCAGTATTTT
CSAERGTSTDTQYF
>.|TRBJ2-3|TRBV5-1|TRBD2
TGCGCCAGCAGCCACGGGACTAGCGAGGATACGCAGTATTTT
CASSHGTSEDTQYF
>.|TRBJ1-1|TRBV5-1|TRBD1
TGCGCCAGCAGACAGGGGGGCAACACTGAAGCTTTCTTT
CASRQGGNTEAFF
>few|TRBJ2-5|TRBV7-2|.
TGTGCCAGCAGCTTAGTACTAGCTGAGGAGACCCAGTACTTC
CASSLVLAEETQYF
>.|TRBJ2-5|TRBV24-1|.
TGTGCCACCAGTGACCCCCAGGGTGGGGAGACCCAGTACTTC
CATSDPQGGETQYF